A single sample gave rise to the 10 T cell receptor beta chains below, sequenced in a study of vaccination and CD4 T cells after COVID-19. The treatment was: approximately nine-day PBMC culture with coronavirus spike peptide pools or control peptides (ViraFEST assay). Scientists ran DNA taken from cultured CD4+ T cells through the Oncomine TCR Beta short-read assay for sequencing. TCRdb reprocessed the PCR reads with MiXCR, giving one entry per CDR3 protein. The sample gives 3,900 or so distinct CDR3 sequences, roughly 45% of which show up once; over 35% is in the top ten. No antigens are known for them. The sample consisted of CD4+ T cells from blood, cultured in vitro. The receptors come from a human donor who had recovered from COVID-19.

This clonotype came up a few times. The gene calls are TRBV15 and TRBJ2-7; D unclear. Trimming cost V 0 bases and J 3 bases, with 12 bases left between them. Germline V lookup: CDR1 LNHNV, CDR2 YYDKDF (reference sequence). There are 15 residues in the CDR3. The CDR3 bases are TGTGCCACCAGCAGAGATCCAGCAGGAATCTACGAGCAGTACTTC. It codes for CATSRDPAGIYEQYF.

V gene TRBV19 combines with J gene TRBJ1-2; no clear D. Trimming removed 5 bases at V and 2 bases at J, with 6 bases between. Germline V CDR1 and CDR2: LNHDA, SQIVND (reference sequence). CDR3 size: 12 residues. CDR3: CASSPANYGYTF. DNA of the CDR3: TGTGCCAGTAGTCCGGCAAACTATGGCTACACCTTC.

To note about this clonotype: A clone one base away is much larger, so this may be a read error. The chain recombines TRBV5-6 with TRBJ2-1; D unresolved. The CDR3 runs to 11 residues. From germline, CDR1 is SGHDT and CDR2 YYEEEE. V gave up 2 bases and J gave up 3 bases, with 0 bases separating them. The chain's CDR3 is CASSFYNEQFF. Here the CDR3 DNA reads TGTGCCAGCAGCTTCTACAATGAGCAGTTCTTC.

The chain is built from TRBV10-3 and TRBJ1-2, with D perhaps matching TRBD1 (5 bases). Germline assignment: CDR1 ENHRY and CDR2 SYGVKD. V was shortened by 2 bases and J by 9 bases, with 16 bases between the two germline ends. There are 14 residues in the CDR3. The CDR3 nucleotides are TGTGCCATCAGTGAGGACAGAAATGCCCCCAGCTACACCTTC. It specifies CAISEDRNAPSYTF.

CDR3 sequence (DNA): TGCGCCAGCAGCTGGGGGGACAGATTCTACGAGCAGTACTTC. This encodes CASSWGDRFYEQYF. This chain connects TRBV5-1 to TRBJ2-7, with a possible D match to TRBD1 (7 bases). This CDR3 is built from 14 residues. V shed 3 bases and J shed 3 bases, with 13 bases lying between them. Germline-derived CDR1 and CDR2 are SGHRS and YFSETQ.

This clonotype was seen more than once but under ten times. The rearrangement joins TRBV10-3 to TRBJ1-1, with a tentative D call TRBD1 (6 bases). The CDR3 runs 14 residues. Germline values: CDR1 ENHRY, CDR2 SYGVKD. Trimming left V 3 bases short and J 4 bases short, with 12 bases between. The CDR3 here is CAISEGGRGTEAFF. CDR3 bases: TGTGCCATCAGTGAAGGCGGCAGGGGCACTGAAGCTTTCTTT.

V is TRBV20-1 and J is TRBJ2-3; 15 positions agree with TRBD2. The germline V gene has CDR1 DFQATT and CDR2 SNEGSKA (reference sequence). CDR3 length: 20 amino acids. V lost 6 bases to trimming and J lost 7 bases; unmatched junction nucleotides: 23. The CDR3 protein is CSAQPPPGLAGGRGVNTQYF. The DNA for the CDR3 is TGCAGTGCACAACCCCCCCCGGGACTAGCGGGGGGTCGGGGTGTGAATACGCAGTATTTT.

This clonotype was counted between two and nine times. The chain combines TRBV19 with TRBJ2-3; TRBD2 is a possible D gene (5 bases). V lost 5 bases to trimming and J lost 1 base, with 22 bases between them. The CDR3 runs to 18 residues. CDR1 is LNHDA, CDR2 SQIVND, per germline (reference sequence). The CDR3 sequence: CASSPPLGQRMGTDTQYF. The CDR3 DNA is TGTGCCAGTAGTCCCCCACTCGGGCAGCGGATGGGCACAGATACGCAGTATTTT.

CDR3 coding DNA: TGTGCCAGCAGTTTAGATCGGAATCAGCCCCAGCATTTT. Translated: CASSLDRNQPQHF. V is TRBV27 and J is TRBJ1-5, with D uncertain. Germline V gives CDR1 MNHEY, CDR2 SMNVEV (reference sequence). CDR3 length equals 13 residues. Trimming left V 2 bases short and J 4 bases short, with 6 bases between.

This clonotype was seen a few times. J is TRBJ2-2 and V is TRBV7-9, with 12 bases identical to TRBD1. CDR1 is SEHNR and CDR2 is FQNEAQ in the germline V gene (reference sequence). This CDR3 is 19 amino acids long. V dropped 1 base and J dropped 6; count of bases not matched to a gene: 12. The CDR3 DNA sequence: TGTGCCAGCAGCTTAGATCCGGGACAGGGGGCCCGGGGGGCCGGGGAGCTGTTTTTT. Translation gives CASSLDPGQGARGAGELFF.